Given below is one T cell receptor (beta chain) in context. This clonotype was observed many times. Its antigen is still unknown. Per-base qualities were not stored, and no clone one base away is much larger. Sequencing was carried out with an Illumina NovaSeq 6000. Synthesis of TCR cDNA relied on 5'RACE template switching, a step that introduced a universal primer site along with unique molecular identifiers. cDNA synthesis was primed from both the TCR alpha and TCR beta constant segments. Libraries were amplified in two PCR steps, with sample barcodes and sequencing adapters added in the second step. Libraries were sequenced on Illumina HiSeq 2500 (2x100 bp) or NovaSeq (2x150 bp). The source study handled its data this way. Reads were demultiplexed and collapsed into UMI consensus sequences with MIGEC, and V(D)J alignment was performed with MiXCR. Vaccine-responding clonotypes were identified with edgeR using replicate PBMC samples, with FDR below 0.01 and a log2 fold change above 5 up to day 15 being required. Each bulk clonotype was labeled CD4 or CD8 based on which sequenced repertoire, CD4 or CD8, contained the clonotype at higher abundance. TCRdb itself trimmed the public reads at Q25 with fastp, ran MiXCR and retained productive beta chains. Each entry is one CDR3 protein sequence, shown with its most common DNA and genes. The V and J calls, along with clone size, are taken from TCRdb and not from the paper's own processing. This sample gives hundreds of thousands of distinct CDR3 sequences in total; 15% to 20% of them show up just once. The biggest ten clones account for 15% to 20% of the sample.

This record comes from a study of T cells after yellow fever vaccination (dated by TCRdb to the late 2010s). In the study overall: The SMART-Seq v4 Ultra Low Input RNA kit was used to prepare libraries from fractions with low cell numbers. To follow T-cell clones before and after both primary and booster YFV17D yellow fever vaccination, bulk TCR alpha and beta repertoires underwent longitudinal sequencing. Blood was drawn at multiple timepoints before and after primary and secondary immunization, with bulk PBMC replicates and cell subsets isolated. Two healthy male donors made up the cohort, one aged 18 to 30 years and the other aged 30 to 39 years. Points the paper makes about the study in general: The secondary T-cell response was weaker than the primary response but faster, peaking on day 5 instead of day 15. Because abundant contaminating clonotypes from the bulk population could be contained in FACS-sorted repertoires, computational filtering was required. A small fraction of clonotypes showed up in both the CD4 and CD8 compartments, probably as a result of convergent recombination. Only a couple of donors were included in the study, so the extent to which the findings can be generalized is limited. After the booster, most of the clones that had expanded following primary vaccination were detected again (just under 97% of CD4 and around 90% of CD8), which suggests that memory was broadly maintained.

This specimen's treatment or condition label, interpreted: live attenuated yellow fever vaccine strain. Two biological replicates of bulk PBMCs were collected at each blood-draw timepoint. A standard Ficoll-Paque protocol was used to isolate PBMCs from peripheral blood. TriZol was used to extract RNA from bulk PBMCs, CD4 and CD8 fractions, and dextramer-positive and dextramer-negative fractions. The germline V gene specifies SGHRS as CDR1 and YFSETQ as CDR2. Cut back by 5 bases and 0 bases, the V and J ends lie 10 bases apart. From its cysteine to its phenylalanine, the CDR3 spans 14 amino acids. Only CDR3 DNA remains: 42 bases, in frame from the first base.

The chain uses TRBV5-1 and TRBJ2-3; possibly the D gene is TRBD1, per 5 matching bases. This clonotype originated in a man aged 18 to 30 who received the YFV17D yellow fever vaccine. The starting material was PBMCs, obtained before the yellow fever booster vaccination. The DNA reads TGCGCCAGCAGAAGGGGAACTAGCACAGATACGCAGTATTTT. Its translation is CASRRGTSTDTQYF.